The sequence of this T cell receptor beta chain was determined in a study of blood T cell repertoires in COVID-19. On the study more broadly: Researchers got acute and convalescent COVID-19 samples from the United States, Italy and Spain. PBMCs, B-cell-depleted T cells, or T cells provided the cDNA or gDNA that made up the material.

CDR3 size: 16 residues. The V gene lost 3 bases and the J gene lost 0 bases, with 16 bases spanning the gap. Germline values: CDR1 DFQATT, CDR2 SNEGSKA (reference sequence). In the source study's methods: How many nucleated cells were present was estimated from reference gene primer amplification. Generated by immunoSEQ multiplex PCR, the TCRdb table keeps only in-frame clones and is missing some. For V, J and clone size, that table is used; D and trimming come from the DNA. Of around 130,000 clones detected, roughly 80% appear once; the ten largest clones hold 16%. This TCR was sampled from a woman aged 45-65 years with acute or convalescent COVID-19. What was sequenced was peripheral blood. This sequence joins TRBV20-1 and TRBJ2-3, with D tentatively TRBD1 (5 bases). DNA of the CDR3: TGCAGTGCTAGTATGTTCCGGACAACAAGCACAGATACGCAGTATTTT. Amino acid sequence: CSASMFRTTSTDTQYF.